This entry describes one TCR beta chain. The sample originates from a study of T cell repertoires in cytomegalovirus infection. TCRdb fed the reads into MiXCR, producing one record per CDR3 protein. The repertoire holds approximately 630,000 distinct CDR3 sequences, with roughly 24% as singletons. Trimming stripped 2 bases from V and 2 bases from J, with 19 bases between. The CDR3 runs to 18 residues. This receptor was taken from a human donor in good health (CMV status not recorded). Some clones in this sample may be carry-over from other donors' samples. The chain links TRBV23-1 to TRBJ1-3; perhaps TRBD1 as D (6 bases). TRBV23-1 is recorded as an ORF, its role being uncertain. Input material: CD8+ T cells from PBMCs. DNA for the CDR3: TGCGCCAGCAGTCAAGAAAAGGGGGAGAAGGTGGCTGGAAACACCATATATTTT. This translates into CASSQEKGEKVAGNTIYF.